This TCR beta chain was captured by sequencing in a study of T cell responses to AZD1222 COVID-19 vaccine (dated by TCRdb to 2020 to 2022). The study in broad terms: AZD1222 recipients with second doses at about 4 weeks or about 12 weeks were pooled, because spike-specific TCR depth and breadth did not differ between schedules. A total of 233 trial participants underwent TCR sequencing, of whom approximately 210 received two doses of AZD1222 and some 25 received two doses of the MenACWY control vaccine. Enrollment into the trials was organized by age into subgroups of 18-55, 56-69 and 70-plus years, and those subgroups contained approximately 150, 30 and 60 TCR-sequenced participants, respectively.

The time point tag for this specimen amounts to: baseline before first vaccination. The vaccinee samples were drawn from two UK trials, COV001 and COV002, one of which was a single-blind randomized controlled phase 2/3 trial testing AZD1222 (ChAdOx1 nCoV-19) in healthy adults. For TCRbeta chain sequencing, PBMC samples were collected from trial participants at day 0 and at day 28 after the second dose. The CDR3 regions of human TCRbeta chains were analyzed by immunosequencing. In the source study's methods: Repertoire TCRs were matched against a reference library of SARS-CoV-2-specific TCRs generated with the MIRA antigen-specificity platform. Breadth was defined as the fraction of unique TCRs that were SARS-CoV-2-associated, and depth was defined as the fraction of total T cells that were SARS-CoV-2-associated. Using the MIRA data, each spike-specific TCR was mapped to the spike region that the TCR reacts to and placed in a CD4 or CD8 class. Log10-transformed breadth and depth values were compared by one-way ANOVA with Sidak's multiple comparisons tests. TCRdb obtained this table from immuneACCESS and retained in-frame rearrangements with V and J assigned. These tables miss some clones; where compared with another copy, unresolved V genes account for less than half of the shortfall, and the remainder is unexplained. D and trimming were read from the DNA, whereas the V and J calls and clone size are those reported in that table. Across this sample there are some 110,000 clones, with 85% to 90% seen only once. Of the sample, 3.1% falls within the top ten clones.

Study-wide conclusions, independent of this receptor: Conclusions about previously exposed vaccinees were limited because only six or seven AZD1222 recipients were SARS-CoV-2 seropositive at baseline. Vaccine-associated CD4 TCRs spanned the whole spike protein, with dominant responses in regions 160-218 and 743-854. Spike-specific TCR breadth and depth rose significantly after two AZD1222 doses compared with day 0 and with MenACWY recipients. Because no samples from the day 14 peak response were available, repertoires could be characterized only after the peak T cell response. The 56-69-year group was small, and its depth increase did not reach significance, likely because of low power. Participants were mostly white British and included more females than males, and it was suggested by the authors that clonal diversity may have been underestimated. Reportedly, close to half of the unique spike-specific TCRs recognized epitopes lying outside the regions that are mutated in the B.1.351 and B.1.1.7 variants.

After removal of 3 bases from V and 1 base from J, the junction retains 7 bases not matched to a gene. The CDR3 runs 16 residues from the cysteine to the phenylalanine. This entry keeps only the CDR3 DNA: 48 bases, framed from base 1. The germline V gene sets CDR1 to SGDLS and CDR2 to YYNGEE. About this clone itself: Its antigen is unknown. No much larger clonotype is one base removed from it; base qualities were not supplied.

The receptor chain draws on TRBV9 and TRBJ1-2, with 9 junctional bases fitting TRBD1. This TCR derives from an adult in good health. Sequences were derived from peripheral blood, sampled on day 0 of AZD1222 vaccination. This receptor carries the CDR3 CASSETGTGYNYGYTF. The nucleotide sequence reads TGTGCCAGCAGCGAGACCGGGACAGGGTATAACTATGGCTACACCTTC.